This TCR beta chain was documented in a study of response to subunit inactivated influenza vaccine. This CDR3 spans 15 amino acids. V was shortened by 4 bases and J by 11 bases, with 20 bases between the two germline ends. The germline gives CDR1 MNHEY, CDR2 SVGAGI. TCRdb re-called the RT-PCR reads through MiXCR, storing one row per CDR3 protein. The sample contains over 650,000 distinct CDR3 sequences, about a fifth of which appear only once. This TCR derives from a man aged 45-60 years who received an inactivated influenza vaccine. This specimen was PBMCs from blood, taken 4 to 6 days after vaccination. The chain links TRBV6-5 to TRBJ1-4; D unresolved. CDR3 bases: TGTGCCAGCAGTTTCGCGGACGGAGGCTTTCGGAAACTGTTTTTT. Amino acid sequence: CASSFADGGFRKLFF.